This T cell receptor (beta chain) was sequenced in a study of vaccination and CD4 T cells after COVID-19. Background on the study: Post-COVID specimens were obtained a median 101 days after diagnosis (range 35 to 161).

Oncomine TCR Beta short-read sequencing was applied to DNA from cultured CD4+ T cells. TCRdb re-analysed the PCR reads in MiXCR, keeping a single row per CDR3 protein. This table has fewer than 20,000 distinct CDR3 sequences, 30% to 40% appearing once. Treatment defined: roughly 11-day PBMC culture with coronavirus spike peptide pools or control peptides (ViraFEST assay). Remarks on this clonotype: Its target is not known.

The V gene's germline CDR1 is SGDLS and CDR2 YYNGEE. The CDR3 totals 14 residues. The V and J ends lost 4 bases and 1 base, in that order; junction bases with no gene match: 4. Sequencing used CD4+ T cells from blood, cultured in vitro, obtained before SARS-CoV-2 vaccination. The sequence was obtained from a human donor who had recovered from COVID-19. This chain links TRBV9 with TRBJ1-1; 7 nucleotides align to TRBD1. As DNA, the CDR3 is TGTGCCAGCAGCATAGGGACAGCGAACACTGAAGCTTTCTTT. This translates into CASSIGTANTEAFF.